A selection of T cell receptor beta chains follows, all from one sample in a study of shared clonotypes between healthy human individuals. Libraries were prepared by immunoSEQ multiplex PCR; TCRdb keeps only in-frame clonotypes and omits some of them. The sample has hundreds of thousands of clones; 92% are singletons. Sequenced input: naive CD8+ T cells sorted from blood. The origin of the receptors is a man younger than 45 in good health. Each CDR3 is given with its conserved first and last residue. The order of the fields is J gene, clone size, D gene, V gene, CDR3 length, CDR3 protein, CDR3 DNA. The D gene is left open where the match is weak. Clone size is not always given. Where it is, it says once, few, many or a class for expanded clones.

j_call: TRBJ2-7; clone_size: once; d_call: TRBD1; v_call: TRBV7-8; cdr3_length: 15; cdr3_aa: CASSFYGQGASEQYF; cdr3_nt: TGTGCCAGCAGCTTTTATGGGCAGGGGGCGTCAGAGCAGTACTTC
j_call: TRBJ2-7; clone_size: once; d_call: -; v_call: TRBV9; cdr3_length: 14; cdr3_aa: CASSLGEGPYEQYF; cdr3_nt: TGTGCCAGCAGCCTTGGAGAGGGACCCTACGAGCAGTACTTC
j_call: TRBJ2-7; clone_size: -; d_call: TRBD1; v_call: TRBV7-9; cdr3_length: 16; cdr3_aa: CASSLEGDSRGYEQYF; cdr3_nt: TGTGCCAGCAGCTTAGAAGGGGACAGTAGGGGCTACGAGCAGTACTTC
j_call: TRBJ2-5; clone_size: -; d_call: TRBD2; v_call: TRBV5-4; cdr3_length: 17; cdr3_aa: CASSLVGLAGLGETQYF; cdr3_nt: TGTGCCAGCAGCTTGGTGGGACTAGCGGGATTGGGGGAGACCCAGTACTTC
j_call: TRBJ2-7; clone_size: -; d_call: -; v_call: TRBV28; cdr3_length: 11; cdr3_aa: CASSLWPVQYF; cdr3_nt: TGTGCCAGCAGTTTATGGCCAGTACAGTACTTC
j_call: TRBJ2-1; clone_size: -; d_call: -; v_call: TRBV18; cdr3_length: 18; cdr3_aa: CASSPSWGSGSSYNEQFF; cdr3_nt: TGTGCCAGCTCACCCAGTTGGGGTTCTGGTAGCTCCTACAATGAGCAGTTCTTC
j_call: TRBJ2-7; clone_size: -; d_call: -; v_call: TRBV7-9; cdr3_length: 12; cdr3_aa: CASSPLPFEQYF; cdr3_nt: TGTGCCAGCAGCCCCCTCCCCTTCGAGCAGTACTTC
j_call: TRBJ1-1; clone_size: -; d_call: TRBD1; v_call: TRBV29-1; cdr3_length: 20; cdr3_aa: CSVEAHFSSTGRVRNTEAFF; cdr3_nt: TGCAGCGTTGAAGCCCATTTCTCCTCGACAGGGAGGGTAAGAAACACTGAAGCTTTCTTT
j_call: TRBJ2-7; clone_size: -; d_call: -; v_call: TRBV7-9; cdr3_length: 12; cdr3_aa: CASSAAIVGEHF; cdr3_nt: TGTGCCAGCAGCGCAGCCATAGTAGGGGAGCACTTC
j_call: TRBJ2-1; clone_size: once; d_call: -; v_call: TRBV7-9; cdr3_length: 15; cdr3_aa: CASSGGVPPGNEQFF; cdr3_nt: TGTGCCAGCAGCGGGGGAGTTCCCCCAGGGAATGAGCAGTTCTTC
j_call: TRBJ2-5; clone_size: -; d_call: -; v_call: TRBV7-9; cdr3_length: 19; cdr3_aa: CASSSTRSYAHGYFETQYF; cdr3_nt: TGTGCCAGCAGCTCCACCCGCAGTTATGCACACGGGTATTTTGAGACCCAGTACTTC
j_call: TRBJ2-1; clone_size: -; d_call: TRBD2; v_call: TRBV6-5; cdr3_length: 13; cdr3_aa: CASSRTSSDEQFF; cdr3_nt: TGTGCCAGCAGTCGGACTAGCTCGGATGAGCAGTTCTTC
j_call: TRBJ2-2; clone_size: -; d_call: -; v_call: TRBV9; cdr3_length: 14; cdr3_aa: CASSSGPNAGELFF; cdr3_nt: TGTGCCAGCAGCTCTGGACCGAACGCCGGGGAGCTGTTTTTT
j_call: TRBJ2-3; clone_size: -; d_call: -; v_call: TRBV7-9; cdr3_length: 14; cdr3_aa: CASGYEGFTDTQYF; cdr3_nt: TGTGCCAGCGGGTACGAGGGGTTCACAGATACGCAGTATTTT
j_call: TRBJ2-1; clone_size: -; d_call: -; v_call: TRBV25-1; cdr3_length: 12; cdr3_aa: CASTGGYNEQFF; cdr3_nt: TGTGCCAGCACCGGCGGATACAATGAGCAGTTCTTC
j_call: TRBJ2-2; clone_size: -; d_call: -; v_call: TRBV4-3; cdr3_length: 15; cdr3_aa: CASSHFVMGSGELFF; cdr3_nt: TGCGCCAGCAGCCATTTCGTCATGGGGTCCGGGGAGCTGTTTTTT
j_call: TRBJ2-7; clone_size: -; d_call: -; v_call: TRBV27; cdr3_length: 13; cdr3_aa: CASRPGLLYEQYF; cdr3_nt: TGTGCCAGCAGACCCGGACTCCTATACGAGCAGTACTTC
j_call: TRBJ1-1; clone_size: -; d_call: -; v_call: TRBV29-1; cdr3_length: 13; cdr3_aa: CSVERAGLTEAFF; cdr3_nt: TGCAGCGTTGAAAGGGCAGGGCTCACTGAAGCTTTCTTT
j_call: TRBJ2-1; clone_size: -; d_call: TRBD2; v_call: TRBV28; cdr3_length: 16; cdr3_aa: CASRKRTSGSPNEQFF; cdr3_nt: TGTGCCAGCAGAAAGCGTACTAGCGGGAGCCCCAATGAGCAGTTCTTC
j_call: TRBJ2-7; clone_size: -; d_call: TRBD2; v_call: TRBV9; cdr3_length: 16; cdr3_aa: CASSFTGTSGSNEQYF; cdr3_nt: TGTGCCAGCAGCTTTACCGGGACTAGCGGGAGCAACGAGCAGTACTTC
j_call: TRBJ2-7; clone_size: -; d_call: TRBD1; v_call: TRBV6-4; cdr3_length: 16; cdr3_aa: CASSDTPGTGEDEQYF; cdr3_nt: TGTGCCAGCAGTGACACTCCCGGGACAGGGGAGGACGAGCAGTACTTC
j_call: TRBJ2-1; clone_size: -; d_call: -; v_call: TRBV9; cdr3_length: 14; cdr3_aa: CASSATGQNNEQFF; cdr3_nt: TGTGCCAGCAGTGCAACAGGACAAAACAATGAGCAGTTCTTC
j_call: TRBJ2-7; clone_size: -; d_call: TRBD2; v_call: TRBV10-2; cdr3_length: 15; cdr3_aa: CASFGLAATSYEQYF; cdr3_nt: TGCGCCAGCTTTGGACTAGCGGCTACCTCCTACGAGCAGTACTTC
j_call: TRBJ2-1; clone_size: -; d_call: TRBD1; v_call: TRBV4-3; cdr3_length: 15; cdr3_aa: CASSWDRGTNNEQFF; cdr3_nt: TGCGCCAGCAGCTGGGACAGGGGAACCAACAATGAGCAGTTCTTC
j_call: TRBJ1-2; clone_size: -; d_call: -; v_call: TRBV27; cdr3_length: 15; cdr3_aa: CASSLAGDGIYGYTF; cdr3_nt: TGTGCCAGCAGTTTGGCCGGGGATGGCATCTATGGCTACACCTTC
j_call: TRBJ1-1; clone_size: -; d_call: TRBD1; v_call: TRBV11-2; cdr3_length: 14; cdr3_aa: CASSRTGGAGEAFF; cdr3_nt: TGTGCCAGCAGCAGGACAGGGGGCGCTGGTGAAGCTTTCTTT
j_call: TRBJ1-1; clone_size: -; d_call: TRBD1; v_call: TRBV27; cdr3_length: 13; cdr3_aa: CASRVTGGTEAFF; cdr3_nt: TGTGCCAGCAGGGTTACAGGGGGAACTGAAGCTTTCTTT
j_call: TRBJ2-1; clone_size: -; d_call: -; v_call: TRBV9; cdr3_length: 15; cdr3_aa: CASSSTRTSYNEQFF; cdr3_nt: TGTGCCAGCAGCTCCACTAGAACCTCCTACAATGAGCAGTTCTTC
j_call: TRBJ2-1; clone_size: -; d_call: -; v_call: TRBV12-2; cdr3_length: 15; cdr3_aa: CASRHKGRAEDEQFF; cdr3_nt: TGTGCAAGTCGCCATAAAGGAAGGGCCGAGGATGAGCAGTTCTTC
j_call: TRBJ2-1; clone_size: -; d_call: TRBD1; v_call: TRBV6-5; cdr3_length: 16; cdr3_aa: CASSYSGDSFYNEQFF; cdr3_nt: TGTGCCAGCAGTTACTCGGGGGACAGTTTCTACAATGAGCAGTTCTTC
j_call: TRBJ2-1; clone_size: -; d_call: -; v_call: TRBV9; cdr3_length: 14; cdr3_aa: CASSVVEGFHEQFF; cdr3_nt: TGTGCCAGCAGCGTAGTTGAGGGATTCCATGAGCAGTTCTTC
j_call: TRBJ1-4; clone_size: -; d_call: -; v_call: TRBV29-1; cdr3_length: 15; cdr3_aa: CSVGGAIDRQEKLFF; cdr3_nt: TGCAGCGTTGGGGGGGCTATCGACAGGCAAGAAAAACTGTTTTTT
j_call: TRBJ2-7; clone_size: few; d_call: TRBD1; v_call: TRBV19; cdr3_length: 15; cdr3_aa: CASTPDRGESYEQYF; cdr3_nt: TGTGCCAGTACCCCCGACAGGGGAGAGTCCTACGAGCAGTACTTC
j_call: TRBJ1-2; clone_size: -; d_call: TRBD1; v_call: TRBV6-5; cdr3_length: 13; cdr3_aa: CASSYSGQGGYTF; cdr3_nt: TGTGCCAGCAGTTACTCGGGACAGGGGGGCTACACCTTC
j_call: TRBJ2-5; clone_size: -; d_call: -; v_call: TRBV21-1; cdr3_length: 13; cdr3_aa: CASSKAFCETQYF; cdr3_nt: TGTGCCAGCAGCAAAGCCTTTTGCGAGACCCAGTACTTC
j_call: TRBJ1-1; clone_size: -; d_call: TRBD1; v_call: TRBV27; cdr3_length: 14; cdr3_aa: CASSHQGARYEAFF; cdr3_nt: TGTGCCAGCAGTCACCAGGGGGCGCGATATGAAGCTTTCTTT
j_call: TRBJ2-7; clone_size: -; d_call: TRBD2; v_call: TRBV5-4; cdr3_length: 16; cdr3_aa: CASSLYIGRAQREQYF; cdr3_nt: TGTGCCAGCAGCTTGTACATCGGGAGGGCTCAAAGGGAGCAGTACTTC
j_call: TRBJ2-7; clone_size: once; d_call: -; v_call: TRBV27; cdr3_length: 12; cdr3_aa: CASSSPDREQYF; cdr3_nt: TGTGCCAGCAGTTCACCCGACCGGGAGCAGTACTTC
j_call: TRBJ2-2; clone_size: -; d_call: TRBD1; v_call: TRBV9; cdr3_length: 18; cdr3_aa: CASSVEGQGALATGELFF; cdr3_nt: TGTGCCAGCAGCGTAGAGGGGCAGGGGGCGTTAGCCACCGGGGAGCTGTTTTTT
j_call: TRBJ1-5; clone_size: once; d_call: -; v_call: TRBV27; cdr3_length: 13; cdr3_aa: CASSRRGGQPQHF; cdr3_nt: TGTGCCAGCAGTCGGCGGGGGGGACAGCCCCAGCATTTT
j_call: TRBJ1-5; clone_size: once; d_call: -; v_call: TRBV28; cdr3_length: 12; cdr3_aa: CASSFGATPQHF; cdr3_nt: TGTGCCAGCAGTTTCGGAGCGACGCCCCAGCATTTT
j_call: TRBJ2-1; clone_size: -; d_call: -; v_call: TRBV28; cdr3_length: 15; cdr3_aa: CASSELSSSYNEQFF; cdr3_nt: TGTGCCAGCAGTGAACTCAGCAGCTCCTACAATGAGCAGTTCTTC
j_call: TRBJ1-2; clone_size: -; d_call: TRBD1; v_call: TRBV9; cdr3_length: 13; cdr3_aa: CASSPRTGDGYTF; cdr3_nt: TGTGCCAGCAGCCCGAGGACAGGGGATGGCTACACCTTC
j_call: TRBJ1-3; clone_size: -; d_call: -; v_call: TRBV2; cdr3_length: 16; cdr3_aa: CASSEPTGFSGNTIYF; cdr3_nt: TGTGCCAGCAGCGAACCTACAGGCTTTTCTGGAAACACCATATATTTT
j_call: TRBJ2-1; clone_size: -; d_call: TRBD2; v_call: TRBV28; cdr3_length: 16; cdr3_aa: CASRGIGLADYNEQFF; cdr3_nt: TGTGCCAGCAGGGGGATTGGACTAGCGGATTACAATGAGCAGTTCTTC
j_call: TRBJ2-7; clone_size: -; d_call: TRBD2; v_call: TRBV18; cdr3_length: 17; cdr3_aa: CASSHAGLAGGLHEQYF; cdr3_nt: TGTGCCAGCTCCCACGCCGGACTAGCGGGAGGTCTACACGAGCAGTACTTC
j_call: TRBJ2-1; clone_size: -; d_call: -; v_call: TRBV4-3; cdr3_length: 12; cdr3_aa: CASSQDLREQFF; cdr3_nt: TGCGCCAGCAGCCAAGATCTGCGGGAGCAGTTCTTC
j_call: TRBJ2-7; clone_size: -; d_call: -; v_call: TRBV5-3; cdr3_length: 15; cdr3_aa: CARSLQPTPYYEQYF; cdr3_nt: TGTGCCAGAAGCTTGCAGCCGACGCCCTACTACGAGCAGTACTTC
j_call: TRBJ1-3; clone_size: -; d_call: -; v_call: TRBV7-2; cdr3_length: 17; cdr3_aa: CASNQLGVSASGNTIYF; cdr3_nt: TGTGCCAGCAACCAACTGGGGGTTTCCGCCTCTGGAAACACCATATATTTT
j_call: TRBJ2-6; clone_size: -; d_call: -; v_call: TRBV5-8; cdr3_length: 17; cdr3_aa: CASSPPESISGANVLTF; cdr3_nt: TGTGCCAGCAGTCCACCAGAGAGCATCTCTGGGGCCAACGTCCTGACTTTC
j_call: TRBJ2-3; clone_size: few; d_call: TRBD2; v_call: TRBV27; cdr3_length: 15; cdr3_aa: CASPPTSGSTDTQYF; cdr3_nt: TGTGCCAGCCCCCCGACTAGCGGGAGCACAGATACGCAGTATTTT